The 25 T cell receptor beta chains below were found in one sample sequenced in a study of Graves' ophthalmopathy and Graves' hyperthyroidism. RNA served as the template for amplifying TCR beta CDR3 regions. Second-round multiplex PCR came after first-round RT-PCR with HTBI primers. TCRdb reanalysed the multiplex PCR reads using MiXCR and keeps one entry per CDR3 protein. Of 500,000 to 600,000 distinct CDR3 sequences in the sample, 39% were seen once. Source material: peripheral blood or thyroid tissue (not recorded which). The receptors derive from an adult man with Graves' hyperthyroidism.

The J gene is TRBJ1-3, the V gene TRBV3-1; D possibly corresponds to TRBD1 (6 bases). Trimming stripped 1 base from V and 2 bases from J, with 9 bases between. The germline V gene has CDR1 LGHDT and CDR2 YNNKEL (reference sequence). The CDR3 is 15 amino acids. CDR3 sequence reads: CASSQVTGTGNTIYF. The CDR3 coding sequence is TGTGCCAGCAGCCAAGTCACAGGGACTGGAAACACCATATATTTT.

As regards this clonotype: A much larger clone differs by one base, so this may be a read error. The V gene is TRBV6-1, the J gene TRBJ1-1, with D possibly TRBD1 on 6 matching bases. Germline V lookup: CDR1 MNHNS, CDR2 SASEGT. This CDR3 has 15 amino acids. V was pared by 1 base and J by 5 bases, with 14 bases between. The DNA for the CDR3 is TGTGCCAGCAGTGAAGGGTCAACAGGGAAAACTGAAGCTTTCTTT. Translation: CASSEGSTGKTEAFF.

This clonotype turned up a few times. This may come from a read error, since a much larger clone is one base off. The chain recombines TRBV4-1 with TRBJ1-5; 8 positions agree with TRBD1. The CDR3 loop spans 15 amino acids. Germline V gene lookup returns CDR1 MGHRA and CDR2 YSYEKL. This chain's CDR3 is CANSQEATGDQPQHF. For the CDR3, the DNA is TGCGCCAACAGCCAAGAGGCGACAGGGGATCAGCCCCAGCATTTT.

In its sample, this clonotype was seen a few times. The V and J genes are TRBV6-5 and TRBJ2-7, with D tentatively TRBD1 (6 bases). The V gene lost 0 bases and the J gene lost 5 bases, with 20 bases spanning the gap. The CDR3 covers 17 residues. Per germline, CDR1 MNHEY and CDR2 SVGAGI. CDR3: CASSYSGGEQGKHEQYF. The CDR3, as DNA: TGTGCCAGCAGTTACTCAGGGGGTGAACAGGGTAAGCACGAGCAGTACTTC.

The V call is TRBV7-9, the J call TRBJ2-5; weak D call: TRBD1 (5 bases). In germline, CDR1 is SEHNR, CDR2 FQNEAQ (reference sequence). The CDR3 is 14 residues long. Trimming pared 7 bases from V and 7 bases from J, leaving 19 bases between. CDR3 protein: CASKPPGPSGTQYF. The CDR3 DNA sequence: TGTGCCAGCAAACCCCCAGGGCCGTCAGGGACCCAGTACTTC.

This clonotype showed up many times. The chain couples TRBV12-3 or TRBV12-4 to TRBJ1-2; the D is unclear. V gave up 4 bases and J gave up 8 bases, with 11 bases separating them. The length of the CDR3 is 12 residues. CDR3 DNA sequence: TGTGCCAGCAGTTCAGACGGGTACGGCTACACCTTC. The encoded protein is CASSSDGYGYTF.

The rearrangement joins TRBV2 to TRBJ2-5; TRBD1 might be the D (5 bases). Trimming removed 6 bases from V and 11 bases from J, with 22 bases in between. CDR1 is SNHLY and CDR2 is FYNNEI in the germline V gene. This CDR3 comprises 14 residues. CDR3 sequence reads: CASSQDQGALRQYF. The CDR3 DNA is TGTGCCAGCAGCCAAGATCAAGGGGCATTGCGGCAGTACTTC.

In regard to this clonotype: A read error may be the cause here, since a much bigger clone is one base away. The rearrangement joins TRBV29-1 to TRBJ1-2; D may be TRBD1 (5 bases). The CDR3 sequence is 15 residues long. Germline CDR1 and CDR2: SQVTM and ANQGSEA. The V end was cut by 5 bases, the J end by 0 bases, with 16 bases between. CDR3 loop: CSVRTMTDTNYGYTF. The CDR3 DNA reads TGCAGCGTTAGGACAATGACAGACACTAACTATGGCTACACCTTC.

With respect to this clonotype: A much larger clone differs by one base, so this may be a read error. This sequence joins TRBV15 and TRBJ1-1, with unresolved D. This CDR3 has 13 amino acids. The germline CDR1 and CDR2 sequences are LNHNV and YYDKDF (reference sequence). The CDR3, as DNA: TGTGCCACCAGCGGAGAGATGAACACTGAAGCTTTCTTT. The encoded protein is CATSGEMNTEAFF.

There are a few counts of this clonotype. The chain couples TRBV6-2 or TRBV6-3 to TRBJ1-5; TRBD1 aligns across 7 bases. The ends lost 6 bases at V and 6 bases at J; junction bases unmatched: 14. CDR3 length: 16 amino acids. The germline V gene encodes CDR1 MNHEY and CDR2 SVGEGT. DNA of the CDR3: TGTGCCAGCAGCCCCGCGCGACAGGGCCTGAGTCAGCCCCAGCATTTT. It translates to CASSPARQGLSQPQHF.

The rearrangement uses TRBV2 and TRBJ2-3; D could derive from TRBD1 or TRBD2 (5 bases each). This CDR3 has 15 amino acids. Germline CDR1 is SNHLY and CDR2 is FYNNEI. Trimming shortened V by 5 bases and J by 2 bases, and 14 bases separated the two germline ends. Written as DNA, the CDR3 is TGTGCCAGCAGTATACAGGACTCTAACACAGATACGCAGTATTTT. Residues: CASSIQDSNTDTQYF.

The rearrangement uses TRBV7-2 and TRBJ2-5; 7 positions match TRBD1. Trimming cost V 1 base and J 5 bases; bases outside gene matches: 10. This CDR3 region has 16 residues. The V gene's germline CDR1 is SGHTA and CDR2 FQGNSA. CDR3 coding DNA: TGTGCCAGCAGCTTAGGGGGGACAGTGACATTGGAGACCCAGTACTTC. It specifies CASSLGGTVTLETQYF.

Ten or more counts support this clonotype. The CDR3 nucleotides are TGTGCCAGGCCCGCAGGGGAGTTGAACACTGAAGCTTTCTTT. This gives the protein CARPAGELNTEAFF. The chain combines TRBV2 with TRBJ1-1; tentatively, D is TRBD1 (6 bases). This CDR3 region has 14 residues. V dropped 9 bases and J dropped 0 bases, with 14 bases sitting between them. CDR1 is SNHLY and CDR2 is FYNNEI in the germline V gene.

The chain uses TRBV19 and TRBJ2-1, with TRBD2 matching 9 bases. This CDR3 has 14 residues. V trimming: 7 bases; J trimming: 7 bases; junction bases outside the gene matches: 8. CDR1 is LNHDA, CDR2 SQIVND, per germline (reference sequence). The CDR3 bases are TGTGCCAGTAAACCTAGCGGGGTCTTTAATGAGCAGTTCTTC. Translation: CASKPSGVFNEQFF.

V is TRBV6-6 and J is TRBJ1-2; 7 nucleotides line up with TRBD1. The CDR3 runs 15 residues. Germline CDR1 reads MNHNY; CDR2 reads SVGAGI (reference sequence). V shed 0 bases and J 3 bases; nucleotides not matched to a gene: 4. CDR3: CASSYSQGTDYGYTF. The CDR3 DNA reads as TGTGCCAGCAGTTACTCCCAAGGGACAGACTATGGCTACACCTTC.

With respect to this clonotype: One end of the junction varies from germline; a read error may be responsible. The chain is built from TRBV25-1 and TRBJ2-5; D perhaps matches TRBD2 (5 bases). The germline V gene has CDR1 MGHDK and CDR2 SYGVNS. The length of the CDR3 is 13 residues. CDR3 sequence reads: CASSFPPWEIQYF. CDR3 DNA sequence: TGTGCCAGCAGCTTCCCCCCTTGGGAGATCCAGTACTTC.

This sequence joins TRBV9 and TRBJ2-5; D is undetermined. Trimming pared 0 bases from V and 2 bases from J, leaving 14 bases between. The CDR3 covers 16 residues. Germline CDR1 SGDLS, CDR2 YYNGEE. The CDR3 DNA follows: TGTGCCAGCAGCGTAGGTGGCTCTGACTTACAAGAGACCCAGTACTTC. Its translation is CASSVGGSDLQETQYF.

Many counts were recorded for this clonotype. The chain recombines TRBV6-5 with TRBJ2-5, with D unclear. Deletions cut 2 bases from V and 2 bases from J, with 12 bases between. The CDR3 runs 15 residues. From germline, CDR1 is MNHEY and CDR2 SVGAGI. The CDR3 coding sequence is TGTGCCAGCAGTTACACACCCGGCAAACAAGAGACCCAGTACTTC. Protein sequence: CASSYTPGKQETQYF.

This clonotype was observed a handful of times. J is TRBJ2-5 and V is TRBV7-2; D gene unclear. This CDR3 region has 14 residues. V was trimmed by 6 bases and J by 6 bases, leaving 17 bases between them. Germline V lookup: CDR1 SGHTA, CDR2 FQGNSA. CDR3 bases: TGTGCCAGCAGTTACTCCGCGGCAAAACAGACCCAGTACTTC. Its protein is CASSYSAAKQTQYF.

This clonotype showed up many times. J is TRBJ2-7 and V is TRBV20-1; no definite D call. Germline values: CDR1 DFQATT, CDR2 SNEGSKA (reference sequence). The V end lost 1 base, the J end lost 3 bases, and 10 bases lay between the germline ends. This CDR3 is built from 13 residues. The CDR3 DNA follows: TGCAGTGCTAGAGGTCCGGCGCTCTACGAGCAGTACTTC. Protein sequence: CSARGPALYEQYF.

This clonotype was found many times. The V gene is TRBV20-1, the J gene TRBJ1-4; no reliable D call. Germline assignment: CDR1 DFQATT and CDR2 SNEGSKA (reference sequence). This CDR3 contains 10 residues. V shed 6 bases and J shed 4 bases, with 3 bases lying between them. DNA of the CDR3: TGCAGTGCGAGTAATGAAAAACTGTTTTTT. This encodes CSASNEKLFF.

This clonotype was counted ten times or more. The CDR3 region is CASSVRDGSYEQYF. CDR3 DNA sequence: TGTGCCAGCAGCGTGAGAGACGGCTCCTACGAGCAGTACTTC. The gene calls are TRBV9 and TRBJ2-7; D remains ambiguous. The germline V gene encodes CDR1 SGDLS and CDR2 YYNGEE. V gave up 2 bases and J gave up 0 bases, with 9 bases separating them. This CDR3 spans 14 amino acids.

Many counts were recorded for this clonotype. The CDR3 is CASSTLAGGRETQYF. The CDR3, as DNA: TGTGCCAGCAGTACACTAGCGGGGGGGCGAGAGACCCAGTACTTC. The chain couples TRBV6-5 to TRBJ2-5; the match to TRBD2 covers 13 bases. The CDR3 consists of 15 residues. V shed 5 bases, J shed 4 bases, and the junction held 4 bases outside the gene matches. Germline-derived CDR1 and CDR2 are MNHEY and SVGAGI.

In this sample, this clonotype turned up many times. The chain has TRBV20-1 and TRBJ2-6, with D maybe TRBD2 (6 bases). CDR3 length: 16 amino acids. Trimming cost V 0 bases and J 0 bases, with 9 bases left between them. CDR1 is DFQATT, CDR2 SNEGSKA, per germline (reference sequence). CDR3 DNA: TGCAGTGCTAGAGAGGGGGGACGCTCTGGGGCCAACGTCCTGACTTTC. Translated: CSAREGGRSGANVLTF.

The chain has TRBV24-1 and TRBJ2-7, with 10 bases fitting TRBD1. Germline CDR1 is KGHDR and CDR2 is SFDVKD. Unmatched junction bases numbered 10, after V lost 5 bases and J lost 4 bases. CDR3 length: 16 amino acids. CDR3 coding DNA: TGTGCCACCAGTGGCCTCGGGGACAGGGGAAAATACGAGCAGTACTTC. The encoded protein is CATSGLGDRGKYEQYF.